The 28 T cell receptor beta chains below come from one sample, sequenced in a study of CD8 T cells in Susac syndrome. It was with random hexamers that roughly 0.5 to 1 ug RNA was reverse transcribed. Via MiXCR, TCRdb re-called the immunoSEQ multiplex PCR reads, giving one row per CDR3 protein. The table lists approximately 190,000 distinct CDR3 sequences, about 96% of them singletons. The source material was CD4+ T cells from PBMCs. The source of these receptors is a human donor with multiple sclerosis.

This chain uses TRBV18 with TRBJ1-5; D is uncertain. V lost 2 bases and J 0 bases, leaving 2 bases between the germline ends. Germline-derived CDR1 and CDR2 are KGHSH and LQKENI. CDR3 size: 13 residues. In DNA form, the CDR3 reads TGTGCCAGCTCACCAATTAGCAATCAGCCCCAGCATTTT. Translated, it gives CASSPISNQPQHF.

This clonotype has just one count. The chain couples TRBV12-3 or TRBV12-4 to TRBJ2-1; D not resolved. V was trimmed by 3 bases and J by 7 bases, leaving 7 bases between them. This CDR3 is built from 12 residues. The CDR3 DNA is TGTGCCAGCAGTTTCTCCCTGAATGAGCAGTTCTTC. Translated, it gives CASSFSLNEQFF.

The chain has TRBV29-1 and TRBJ1-4, with TRBD1 matching over 7 bases. From germline, CDR1 is SQVTM and CDR2 ANQGSEA. The V and J ends lost 5 bases and 5 bases, in that order; junction bases with no gene match: 8. This CDR3 contains 14 residues. The CDR3 nucleotides are TGCAGCGTTTACAAGACAGGGAGGAATGAAAAACTGTTTTTT. Translating it yields CSVYKTGRNEKLFF.

The chain couples TRBV20-1 to TRBJ2-3; D gene ambiguous. The CDR3 loop spans 12 amino acids. Deletions cut 6 bases from V and 6 bases from J, with 13 bases between. Germline CDR1 and CDR2: DFQATT and SNEGSKA (reference sequence). CDR3 bases: TGCAGTGCCTACGGTTTGGGGGATACGCAGTATTTT. Its protein product is CSAYGLGDTQYF.

This clonotype was detected only a few times. J is TRBJ2-7 and V is TRBV5-4; a weak D match, TRBD1 (5 bases). The CDR3 is made up of 14 amino acids. The V gene's germline CDR1 is SGHNT and CDR2 YYREEE (reference sequence). Trimming removed 2 bases from V and 0 bases from J, with 9 bases in between. CDR3 residues: CASSLGADSYEQYF. CDR3 nucleotides: TGTGCCAGCAGCTTAGGGGCAGACTCCTACGAGCAGTACTTC.

The chain combines TRBV9 with TRBJ1-1, with a weak D call TRBD1 (5 bases). This CDR3 spans 17 amino acids. Germline CDR1 and CDR2: SGDLS and YYNGEE. Trimming left V 3 bases short and J 5 bases short, with 23 bases between. The CDR3 loop is CASSASLGTEGGTEAFF. The CDR3 DNA reads as TGTGCCAGCAGCGCGTCTCTGGGGACTGAAGGTGGGACTGAAGCTTTCTTT.

The chain is built from TRBV20-1 and TRBJ2-3; D remains ambiguous. Germline CDR1 is DFQATT and CDR2 is SNEGSKA (reference sequence). CDR3 length: 14 amino acids. V was shortened by 6 bases and J by 4 bases, with 17 bases between the two germline ends. This CDR3 reads CSALPMPRPDTQYF. CDR3 nucleotides: TGCAGTGCCCTACCCATGCCCAGGCCAGATACGCAGTATTTT.

V gene TRBV30 combines with J gene TRBJ2-5, with D perhaps TRBD1 (6 bases). The CDR3 is 13 residues long. CDR1 and CDR2 (germline): GTSNPN, SVGIG (reference sequence). With 4 bases removed from V and 7 bases from J, the gap between germline ends came to 16 bases. CDR3 in amino acids: CAWKQTGLMTQYF. Here the CDR3 DNA reads TGTGCCTGGAAGCAGACAGGTTTAATGACCCAGTACTTC. Full variable domain (rest looked up from reference TRBV30 and TRBJ2-5): SQTIHQWPATLVQPVGSPLSLECTVEGTSNPNLYWYRQAAGRGLQLLFYSVGIGQISSEVPQNLSASRPQDRQFILSSKKLLLSDSGFYLCAWKQTGLMTQYFGPGTRLLVL.

This sequence joins TRBV3-1 and TRBJ2-1; D remains ambiguous. With 2 bases removed from V and 4 bases from J, the gap between germline ends came to 6 bases. Germline lookup yields CDR1 LGHDT and CDR2 YNNKEL (reference sequence). The CDR3 loop spans 13 amino acids. The CDR3 is CASSQPRYNEQFF. The CDR3 nucleotides are TGTGCCAGCAGCCAACCACGTTACAATGAGCAGTTCTTC.

This sequence joins TRBV6-5 and TRBJ2-1; D gene unclear. The V end lost 4 bases, the J end lost 7 bases, and 14 bases lay between the germline ends. The V gene's germline CDR1 is MNHEY and CDR2 SVGAGI. This CDR3 has 14 residues. The CDR3 loop reads CASSSPGRLNEQFF. Here the CDR3 DNA reads TGTGCCAGCAGTTCACCTGGACGGTTGAATGAGCAGTTCTTC.

The genes are TRBV6-1 and TRBJ1-2; the D gene is possibly TRBD1 (6 bases). With 8 bases removed from V and 2 bases from J, the gap between germline ends came to 9 bases. The CDR3 spans 12 residues. Germline V CDR1 and CDR2: MNHNS, SASEGT. CDR3 in DNA: TGTGCCAGCGTGGGGGGCAACTATGGCTACACCTTC. Residues: CASVGGNYGYTF.

The chain joins TRBV6-2 or TRBV6-3 to TRBJ2-1; 13 nucleotides match TRBD2. Germline lookup yields CDR1 MNHEY and CDR2 SVGEGT. This CDR3 region has 13 residues. This CDR3 is CVTSGRAFHEQFF. Here the CDR3 DNA reads TGTGTTACTAGCGGGAGGGCCTTCCATGAGCAGTTCTTC.

This chain connects TRBV27 to TRBJ2-1, with a weak D call TRBD2 (6 bases). Germline-derived CDR1 and CDR2 are MNHEY and SMNVEV (reference sequence). Trimming shortened V by 4 bases and J by 3 bases, and 10 bases separated the two germline ends. The CDR3 covers 14 residues. CDR3: CASSSSTSYNEQFF. In DNA, the CDR3 is TGTGCCAGCAGTTCATCGACTAGCTACAATGAGCAGTTCTTC.

This clonotype appeared once. The chain recombines TRBV12-3 or TRBV12-4 with TRBJ1-5, with a possible D match to TRBD1 (5 bases). The CDR3 has 15 amino acids. The germline V and J ends were trimmed by 9 bases and 5 bases, with 20 bases remaining between them. CDR3 DNA: TGTGCCAGGGGGGGGAGGCGGGCCTGTGATCAGCCCCAGCATTTT. This translates into CARGGRRACDQPQHF.

The chain links TRBV20-1 to TRBJ2-7; D is undetermined. There are 14 residues in the CDR3. V was cut by 7 bases and J by 1 base, with 17 bases left in between. Germline V gene data show CDR1 as DFQATT and CDR2 as SNEGSKA (reference sequence). DNA for the CDR3: TGCAGTGTAGGTGGCCGCCGAGATTCCTACGAGCAGTACTTC. Encoded protein: CSVGGRRDSYEQYF.

The chain carries TRBV27 and TRBJ1-1; D gene unclear. The CDR3 consists of 9 residues. Trimming left V 8 bases short and J 7 bases short, with 5 bases between. Germline V CDR1 and CDR2: MNHEY, SMNVEV (reference sequence). The CDR3 loop reads CASRGEAFF. The CDR3 DNA is TGTGCCAGCCGCGGTGAAGCTTTCTTT.

This chain connects TRBV20-1 to TRBJ2-3; D is unresolved. This CDR3 is 13 amino acids long. V dropped 2 bases and J dropped 2 bases, with 8 bases sitting between them. Germline-derived CDR1 and CDR2 are DFQATT and SNEGSKA (reference sequence). CDR3 in amino acids: CSARNGITDTQYF. The CDR3 bases are TGCAGTGCTAGAAACGGAATCACAGATACGCAGTATTTT.

The chain joins TRBV2 to TRBJ1-1, with D unresolved. CDR1 is SNHLY and CDR2 is FYNNEI in the germline V gene. The CDR3 is 12 amino acids. The V end was cut by 8 bases, the J end by 1 base, with 8 bases between. In nucleotides, the CDR3 is TGTGCCAGCTCCCAACGGAACACTGAAGCTTTCTTT. Its translation: CASSQRNTEAFF.

This sequence joins TRBV5-1 and TRBJ2-7, with D unclear. The CDR3 covers 13 residues. CDR1 and CDR2 from the germline V gene are SGHRS and YFSETQ. V was trimmed by 3 bases and J by 2 bases, leaving 9 bases between them. The CDR3 is CASSWGIPYEQYF. The CDR3 DNA is TGCGCCAGCAGCTGGGGTATCCCCTACGAGCAGTACTTC.

The chain combines TRBV6-2 or TRBV6-3 with TRBJ2-7; D might be TRBD2 (5 bases). Trimming pared 6 bases from V and 6 bases from J, leaving 18 bases between. The germline gives CDR1 MNHEY, CDR2 SVGEGT. This CDR3 contains 14 residues. CDR3 DNA: TGTGCCAGCAGCCGCGGACTCCGTACCCCCGAGCAGTACTTC. Its translation is CASSRGLRTPEQYF.

The CDR3 DNA sequence: TGTGCCAGCAGGGTCCCCGGGACAGGGGGCCGAAGAGGTGGCTACACCTTC. Translation: CASRVPGTGGRRGGYTF. J is TRBJ1-2 and V is TRBV2; 12 bases fit TRBD1. The CDR3 has 17 amino acids. V dropped 6 bases and J dropped 7; count of bases not matched to a gene: 15. The germline gives CDR1 SNHLY, CDR2 FYNNEI.

The chain is built from TRBV2 and TRBJ2-3; D perhaps matches TRBD2 (5 bases). In germline, CDR1 is SNHLY, CDR2 FYNNEI. The CDR3 is 11 residues long. V was clipped by 8 bases and J by 5 bases, with 8 bases between them. CDR3 coding DNA: TGTGCCAGCCTAGGAGGAGATACGCAGTATTTT. Amino acid sequence: CASLGGDTQYF.

The rearrangement links TRBV29-1 to TRBJ1-4; D uncertain. The ends were cut back, 7 bases at V and 6 bases at J, with 18 bases in the middle. Per the germline V gene, CDR1 is SQVTM and CDR2 is ANQGSEA. The CDR3 consists of 14 residues. CDR3 amino acids: CSAGGPERDEKLFF. CDR3 in DNA: TGCAGCGCCGGAGGCCCTGAACGAGATGAAAAACTGTTTTTT.

Only one count was recorded for this clonotype. The V and J genes are TRBV20-1 and TRBJ2-2; D might be TRBD1 (6 bases). V lost 5 bases, J lost 2 bases, and 15 bases lay in between. Germline V gives CDR1 DFQATT, CDR2 SNEGSKA (reference sequence). The CDR3 has 15 residues. The CDR3 coding sequence is TGCAGTGCTGTTAAGGGACACCATAACACCGGGGAGCTGTTTTTT. Its protein is CSAVKGHHNTGELFF.

With respect to this clonotype: The junction departs from the called germline gene at one end, perhaps through a read error. The chain couples TRBV9 to TRBJ1-4; tentatively, D is TRBD1 (6 bases). CDR1 and CDR2 (germline): SGDLS, YYNGEE. The CDR3 totals 13 residues. DNA of the CDR3: TGTGCCAGCAGCGGGGGGCCTAAAGAAAAACTGTTTTTT. It translates to CASSGGPKEKLFF.

Only one count was recorded for this clonotype. This chain links TRBV2 with TRBJ2-2; no reliable D call. The CDR3 spans 11 residues. Germline loops: CDR1 SNHLY, CDR2 FYNNEI. V gave up 10 bases and J gave up 2 bases, with 5 bases separating them. This chain's CDR3 is CAIQNTGELFF. The CDR3 coding sequence is TGTGCCATACAAAACACCGGGGAGCTGTTTTTT.

The V gene is TRBV5-4, the J gene TRBJ2-7, with unresolved D. The CDR3 length is 12 residues. The germline V gene has CDR1 SGHNT and CDR2 YYREEE (reference sequence). V was shortened by 4 bases and J by 6 bases, with 11 bases between the two germline ends. CDR3 DNA: TGTGCCAGCAGCCAGACCCCAGGCGAGCAGTACTTC. It specifies CASSQTPGEQYF.

The J gene is TRBJ2-1, the V gene TRBV27; D uncertain. The germline V gene has CDR1 MNHEY and CDR2 SMNVEV (reference sequence). V shed 0 bases and J shed 2 bases, with 2 bases lying between them. This CDR3 spans 13 amino acids. CDR3 DNA sequence: TGTGCCAGCAGTTTATCCGCCTACAATGAGCAGTTCTTC. Its translation: CASSLSAYNEQFF.